These 30 T cell receptor beta chains were all obtained from the same sample, sequenced in a study of neurological immune-mediated disorders. TCRdb used MiXCR to reprocess the 5' RACE reads, holding one entry per CDR3 protein. The sample contains tens of thousands of distinct CDR3 sequences, 5.8% of which appear only once. Sequencing used CD4+ T cells from blood. The origin of the receptors is a woman aged 18-29 years with multiple sclerosis.

In this sample, this clonotype turned up many times. The V call is TRBV5-1, the J call TRBJ1-2, with no clear D. V lost 4 bases, J lost 7 bases, and 20 bases lay in between. Germline loops: CDR1 SGHRS, CDR2 YFSETQ. CDR3 length: 15 amino acids. The chain's CDR3 is CASSPAGGSMGGYTF. The CDR3 DNA reads as TGCGCCAGCAGCCCTGCTGGAGGGAGTATGGGTGGCTACACCTTC.

This clonotype occurred a few times. The chain has TRBV20-1 and TRBJ1-1; possibly TRBD1 for D (5 bases). CDR1 is DFQATT and CDR2 is SNEGSKA in the germline V gene (reference sequence). The CDR3 has 13 residues. V was pared by 3 bases and J by 5 bases, with 13 bases between. The CDR3 protein is CSARTPRGTEAFF. The DNA for the CDR3 is TGCAGTGCTAGGACTCCCCGGGGGACTGAAGCTTTCTTT.

This clonotype was seen repeatedly, ten times or more. The chain carries TRBV6-6 and TRBJ1-3; D remains unclear. The V gene lost 0 bases and the J gene lost 7 bases, with 16 bases spanning the gap. The CDR3 is 16 residues long. CDR1 and CDR2 from the germline V gene are MNHNY and SVGAGI (reference sequence). CDR3 DNA: TGTGCCAGCAGTTACTCCGCGGGTTCGGTCCGGAACACCATATATTTT. Amino acids: CASSYSAGSVRNTIYF.

This clonotype occurred many times. This chain uses TRBV27 with TRBJ1-5; possibly TRBD1 for D (5 bases). The germline V gene has CDR1 MNHEY and CDR2 SMNVEV (reference sequence). V was pared by 4 bases and J by 5 bases, with 12 bases between. The CDR3 runs to 14 residues. The CDR3 DNA follows: TGTGCCAGCAGTTCCGGGGGACCCTATCAGCCCCAGCATTTT. Protein: CASSSGGPYQPQHF.

This clonotype was seen at least ten times. The chain has TRBV10-1 and TRBJ2-3; D is uncertain. In germline, CDR1 is WNHNN, CDR2 SYGVQD (reference sequence). The V end lost 3 bases, the J end lost 1 base, and 14 bases lay between the germline ends. The CDR3 has 16 residues. In DNA, the CDR3 is TGCGCCAGCAGTGATCGGACCTCGGGCGGCACAGATACGCAGTATTTT. This encodes CASSDRTSGGTDTQYF.

At least ten counts were recorded for this clonotype. This chain connects TRBV6-5 to TRBJ1-4; D ambiguous. The V and J ends lost 9 bases and 5 bases respectively, with 13 bases between them. Germline V lookup: CDR1 MNHEY, CDR2 SVGAGI. There are 13 residues in the CDR3. CDR3 in amino acids: CASKRGKNEKLFF. CDR3 DNA sequence: TGTGCCAGTAAAAGAGGGAAAAATGAAAAACTGTTTTTT.

This clonotype was seen at least ten times. The genes are TRBV7-9 and TRBJ1-3; unclear D gene. Germline lookup yields CDR1 SEHNR and CDR2 FQNEAQ (reference sequence). V was cut by 2 bases and J by 2 bases, with 4 bases left in between. This CDR3 comprises 13 residues. The CDR3 DNA sequence: TGTGCCAGCAGCTTAATAGCTGGAAACACCATATATTTT. Its protein product is CASSLIAGNTIYF.

This clonotype has a count of ten or more. The gene calls are TRBV24-1 and TRBJ2-1, with 7 bases matching TRBD2. Germline-derived CDR1 and CDR2 are KGHDR and SFDVKD. The trim removed 6 bases at V and 11 bases at J, leaving 15 bases unmatched. CDR3 length: 15 amino acids. The CDR3: CATSRGSGWVVQQFF. For the CDR3, the DNA is TGTGCCACCAGTCGTGGTAGCGGGTGGGTGGTGCAGCAGTTCTTC.

This clonotype was counted ten times or more. The chain combines TRBV7-8 with TRBJ1-2; D may be TRBD1 (6 bases). Trimming took 1 base from V and 6 from J, leaving 9 bases between them. CDR1 is SGHVS, CDR2 FQNEAQ, per germline. The CDR3 has 13 residues. CDR3 nucleotides: TGTGCCAGCAGCTTAGGGCAGGGGAATGGCTACACCTTC. Encoded protein: CASSLGQGNGYTF.

This clonotype was found many times. The chain links TRBV3-1 to TRBJ2-1, with D possibly matching TRBD2 (5 bases). CDR3 size: 18 residues. CDR1 and CDR2 (germline): LGHDT, YNNKEL (reference sequence). Trimming removed 0 bases from V and 7 bases from J, with 22 bases in between. Here the CDR3 DNA reads TGTGCCAGCAGCCAAGAAGGTTTGGGAGAGGGCCGCTGGAATGAGCAGTTCTTC. Encoded protein: CASSQEGLGEGRWNEQFF.

Comment on this clonotype: This may be a read error: a much more frequent sequence differs by one nucleotide. The J gene is TRBJ1-1, the V gene TRBV4-3; D is possibly TRBD1 (6 bases). The CDR3 runs to 15 residues. Trimming took off 0 bases at V and 3 bases at J, with 11 bases between the two ends. CDR1 is LGHNA and CDR2 is YSLEER in the germline V gene. The CDR3: CASSQEGRGYTEAFF. In DNA, the CDR3 is TGCGCCAGCAGCCAAGAAGGAAGGGGGTACACTGAAGCTTTCTTT.

This clonotype was seen many times. The chain employs TRBV10-2 and TRBJ2-2; no clear D gene. CDR1 is WSHSY and CDR2 is SAAADI in the germline V gene. The CDR3 sequence is 15 residues long. V gave up 8 bases and J gave up 1 base, with 14 bases separating them. The CDR3 DNA is TGCGCCAGCGGTAGGGTGCTGGAGAACACCGGGGAGCTGTTTTTT. It yields the protein CASGRVLENTGELFF.

This clonotype came up many times. V usage is TRBV20-1 and J usage is TRBJ2-4, with D tentatively TRBD2 (6 bases). This CDR3 region has 19 residues. CDR1 DFQATT and CDR2 SNEGSKA come from the germline V gene (reference sequence). V shed 3 bases and J shed 0 bases, with 24 bases lying between them. CDR3 nucleotide sequence: TGCAGTGCTAGTGGGGAGACTAGATACACCCTCCTAGCCAAAAACATTCAGTACTTC. Amino acid sequence: CSASGETRYTLLAKNIQYF.

The chain couples TRBV29-1 to TRBJ2-2; D might be TRBD2 (5 bases). The germline CDR1 and CDR2 sequences are SQVTM and ANQGSEA. V shed 3 bases and J shed 1 base, with 12 bases lying between them. The length of the CDR3 is 15 residues. The CDR3 spells CSVEWSGKNTGELFF. DNA for the CDR3: TGCAGCGTTGAGTGGTCCGGGAAGAACACCGGGGAGCTGTTTTTT.

This clonotype was seen ten or more times. This chain joins TRBV10-3 and TRBJ1-2; D possibly corresponds to TRBD1 (5 bases). This CDR3 contains 15 residues. The V gene's germline CDR1 is ENHRY and CDR2 SYGVKD. Trimming left V 0 bases short and J 4 bases short, with 12 bases between. CDR3 in amino acids: CAISESKPGSYGYTF. The CDR3, as DNA: TGTGCCATCAGTGAGTCGAAGCCAGGGTCCTATGGCTACACCTTC.

This clonotype was counted many times. V and J are TRBV27 and TRBJ2-3; no clear D gene. Germline CDR1 and CDR2: MNHEY and SMNVEV (reference sequence). Trimming took 3 bases from V and 4 from J, leaving 14 bases between them. This CDR3 spans 15 amino acids. The CDR3 DNA reads TGTGCCAGCAGTTTCTTGCTAAGTTCTCCAGATACGCAGTATTTT. It is translated as CASSFLLSSPDTQYF.

This clonotype was seen many times. The rearrangement uses TRBV5-1 and TRBJ2-7; 8 bases are a match to TRBD1. The CDR3 has 15 residues. The ends lost 0 bases at V and 11 bases at J; junction bases unmatched: 13. Germline V gene data show CDR1 as SGHRS and CDR2 as YFSETQ. For the CDR3, the DNA is TGCGCCAGCAGCTTGGTGGACAGGGAGACCAACGTCAAGTACTTC. As protein: CASSLVDRETNVKYF.

This clonotype was counted ten times or more. The rearrangement joins TRBV21-1 to TRBJ2-7; TRBD1 is the table's D call, not checked against the DNA. TRBV21-1 is designated a pseudogene. There are 16 residues in the CDR3. The chain's CDR3 is CASSTPGTFSSYEQYV. CDR3 sequence (DNA): TGTGCCAGCAGCACGCCCGGGACCTTCAGCTCCTACGAGCAGTACGTC.

At least ten counts were recorded for this clonotype. The chain joins TRBV5-1 to TRBJ2-3; 12 nucleotides agree with TRBD2. Germline values: CDR1 SGHRS, CDR2 YFSETQ. The J segment lost 4 bases and the V segment lost 4 bases, leaving 7 bases of the junction unmatched. The CDR3 is made up of 16 amino acids. The CDR3 coding sequence is TGCGCCAGCAGCACCCGACTAGCGGGAGTGTCAGATACGCAGTATTTT. It translates to CASSTRLAGVSDTQYF.

The sample holds many counts of this clonotype. The V call is TRBV20-1, the J call TRBJ2-4; D is unresolved. V dropped 3 bases and J dropped 3 bases, with 9 bases sitting between them. The CDR3 has 13 residues. Per the germline V gene, CDR1 is DFQATT and CDR2 is SNEGSKA (reference sequence). CDR3 protein: CSASNEGKNIQYF. The CDR3 coding sequence is TGCAGTGCTAGTAACGAAGGCAAAAACATTCAGTACTTC.

This clonotype has a count of ten or more. This chain links TRBV12-3 or TRBV12-4 with TRBJ1-5; 8 bases are shared with TRBD1. J was trimmed by 2 bases and V by 0 bases; bases with no gene match: 6. This CDR3 is built from 17 residues. In DNA form, the CDR3 reads TGTGCCAGCAGTTTAGCCCAGGGGGCGTCGGGCAATCAGCCCCAGCATTTT. It specifies CASSLAQGASGNQPQHF.

At least ten counts were recorded for this clonotype. The chain carries TRBV12-3 or TRBV12-4 and TRBJ1-5; possible D gene TRBD1, 6 bases. CDR3 length equals 17 residues. V gave up 1 base and J gave up 1 base, with 14 bases separating them. The CDR3 region is CASSLGTATSSNQPQHF. CDR3 nucleotide sequence: TGTGCCAGCAGTTTAGGGACAGCTACCAGCAGCAATCAGCCCCAGCATTTT.

This clonotype appeared many times. The chain joins TRBV4-1 to TRBJ1-1; tentatively, D is TRBD1 (5 bases). Germline V gives CDR1 MGHRA, CDR2 YSYEKL. Trimming took off 1 base at V and 6 bases at J, with 12 bases between the two ends. The CDR3 totals 14 residues. CDR3 amino acids: CASSQGFRGPEAFF. CDR3 DNA: TGCGCCAGCAGCCAAGGTTTCCGGGGCCCTGAAGCTTTCTTT.

This clonotype was picked up many times. The chain's CDR3 is CASSLDPPGRQRRSGANVLTF. CDR3 DNA: TGTGCCAGCAGCTTAGACCCGCCGGGTCGACAGAGAAGATCTGGGGCCAACGTCCTGACTTTC. The rearrangement links TRBV7-2 to TRBJ2-6; D is possibly TRBD1 (5 bases). The germline V and J ends were trimmed by 1 base and 1 base, with 23 bases remaining between them. The germline gives CDR1 SGHTA, CDR2 FQGNSA. The CDR3 covers 21 residues. Full variable domain (missing parts from reference TRBV7-2 and TRBJ2-6): GAGVSQSPSNKVTEKGKDVELRCDPISGHTALYWYRQSLGQGLEFLIYFQGNSAPDKSGLPSDRFSAERTGGSVSTLTIQRTQQEDSAVYLCASSLDPPGRQRRSGANVLTFGAGSRLTVL.

This clonotype was picked up many times. The chain employs TRBV14 and TRBJ1-1; 9 bases map to TRBD1. V shed 6 bases, J shed 1 base, and the junction held 6 bases outside the gene matches. The CDR3 is 15 residues long. Germline values: CDR1 SGHDN, CDR2 FVKESK. DNA for the CDR3: TGTGCCAGCAGAGTAACAGGGGGCGGGAACACTGAAGCTTTCTTT. It specifies CASRVTGGGNTEAFF.

This clonotype has a count of ten or more. This chain uses TRBV20-1 with TRBJ2-1; unclear D gene. The CDR3 loop spans 14 amino acids. Trimming removed 5 bases at V and 0 bases at J, with 11 bases between. Germline V gene lookup returns CDR1 DFQATT and CDR2 SNEGSKA (reference sequence). The CDR3 spells CSADAVSSYNEQFF. The CDR3, as DNA: TGCAGTGCTGACGCGGTTAGCTCCTACAATGAGCAGTTCTTC.

This clonotype was detected ten times or more. This chain links TRBV10-1 with TRBJ1-2; a possible D gene is TRBD1 (6 bases). V lost 8 bases and J 0 bases, leaving 31 bases between the germline ends. This CDR3 has 20 amino acids. The germline V gene encodes CDR1 WNHNN and CDR2 SYGVQD (reference sequence). The CDR3 region is CASLARDTRKEGVSNYGYTF. The CDR3 region has the DNA TGCGCCAGCTTGGCGCGGGACACGAGAAAAGAAGGAGTTTCTAACTATGGCTACACCTTC.

V is TRBV18 and J is TRBJ1-1, with 9 nucleotides matching TRBD1. The length of the CDR3 is 16 residues. V lost 0 bases, J lost 6 bases, and 8 bases stayed unmatched. Per the germline V gene, CDR1 is KGHSH and CDR2 is LQKENI. This chain's CDR3 is CASSPPRGQGWPEAFF. CDR3 nucleotide sequence: TGTGCCAGCTCACCACCGAGGGGACAGGGTTGGCCTGAAGCTTTCTTT.

This clonotype was observed many times. The chain carries TRBV6-1 and TRBJ2-7, with D possibly being TRBD2 (6 bases). V was clipped by 2 bases and J by 2 bases, with 10 bases between them. The CDR3 is 14 amino acids. The germline CDR1 and CDR2 sequences are MNHNS and SASEGT. This CDR3 is CASSESRRAYEQYV. CDR3 sequence (DNA): TGTGCCAGCAGTGAAAGTAGGAGGGCCTACGAGCAGTACGTC.

This clonotype has at least ten counts. J is TRBJ2-1 and V is TRBV3-1; D is ambiguous. The CDR3 covers 14 residues. Germline V CDR1 and CDR2: LGHDT, YNNKEL (reference sequence). Between the trimmed V and J ends, which lost 0 bases and 3 bases, there was a span of 6 bases. The CDR3 reads CASSQERLYNEQFF. The CDR3 nucleotides are TGTGCCAGCAGCCAAGAGCGGCTCTACAATGAGCAGTTCTTC.